This T cell receptor beta chain was identified during a study of blood T cell repertoires in COVID-19. Study background: The United States, Italy and Spain supplied acute and convalescent COVID-19 samples. Nucleic acid was either cDNA or gDNA, and it came from T cells, B-cell-depleted T cells, or PBMCs.

CDR1 is KGHDR, CDR2 SFDVKD, per germline. V trimming: 2 bases; J trimming: 4 bases; junction bases outside the gene matches: 1. The CDR3 length is 13 residues. Seattle enrolled patients during active infection and tracked them longitudinally. Per the original methods: Quantification of nucleated cells was approximated via reference gene primer amplification. Libraries were prepared by immunoSEQ multiplex PCR; TCRdb keeps only in-frame clonotypes and omits some of them. V, J and clone size are those of that table, while D and trimming were read from the DNA. Here the sample spans roughly 200,000 clones, 65% to 85% being singletons.

This clonotype originated in a woman aged 40 to 55 with COVID-19, enrolled during active disease. The chain uses TRBV24-1 and TRBJ2-7, with 7 bases lining up with TRBD1. Sequencing was carried out using peripheral blood. The CDR3 region is CATSDSTGYEQYF. Here the CDR3 DNA reads TGTGCCACCAGTGATTCGACAGGGTACGAGCAGTACTTC.